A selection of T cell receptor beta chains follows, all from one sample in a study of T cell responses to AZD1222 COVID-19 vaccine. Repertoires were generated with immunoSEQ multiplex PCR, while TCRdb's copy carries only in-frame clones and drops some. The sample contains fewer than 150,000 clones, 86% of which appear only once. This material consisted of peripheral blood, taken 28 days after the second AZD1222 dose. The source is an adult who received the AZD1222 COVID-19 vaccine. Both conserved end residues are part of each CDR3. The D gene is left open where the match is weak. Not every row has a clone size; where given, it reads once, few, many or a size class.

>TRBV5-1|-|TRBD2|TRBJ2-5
TGCGCCAGCAGCCCGACTAGCGGGGAAGAGACCCAGTACTTC
CASSPTSGEETQYF
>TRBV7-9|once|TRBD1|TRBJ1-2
TGTGCCAGCAGCTACCTTGGACAGGGCGATGGCTACACCTTC
CASSYLGQGDGYTF
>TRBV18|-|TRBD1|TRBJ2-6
TGTGCCAGCTCACCAAGGGACAGGGACTCTGGGGCCAACGTCCTGACTTTC
CASSPRDRDSGANVLTF
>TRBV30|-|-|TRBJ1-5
TGTGCCTACAGGGTTGAGGGCAATCAGCCCCAGCATTTT
CAYRVEGNQPQHF
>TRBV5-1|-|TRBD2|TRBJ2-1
TGCGCCAGCAGACCTGGACTAGCGGGGGCGAATGAGCAGTTCTTC
CASRPGLAGANEQFF
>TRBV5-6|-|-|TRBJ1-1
TGTGCCAGCAGCTTGGAAGGGAGGCGTGAGAACACTGAAGCTTTCTTT
CASSLEGRRENTEAFF
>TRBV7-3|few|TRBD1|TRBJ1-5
TGTGCCAGCAGGCTAGGGACAGGGTTTAGTCAGCCCCAGCATTTT
CASRLGTGFSQPQHF
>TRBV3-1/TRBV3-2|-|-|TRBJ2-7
TGTGCCAGCAGCCAAGATAGCGTGCGGCAAAGCGAGCAGTACTTC
CASSQDSVRQSEQYF
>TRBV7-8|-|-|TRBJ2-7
TGTGCCAGCAGCCCGAAACTGGATCGGACCCCCTACGAGCAGTACTTC
CASSPKLDRTPYEQYF
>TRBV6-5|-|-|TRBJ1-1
TGTGCCAGCAGTTACTCGACCGGCAGAGAAGCTTTCTTT
CASSYSTGREAFF
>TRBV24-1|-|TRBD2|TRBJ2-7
TGTGCCACCAGTGACGCGCGGGGGGTCTACGAGCAGTACTTC
CATSDARGVYEQYF
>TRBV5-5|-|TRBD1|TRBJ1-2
TGTGCCAGCAGCCCGACAGGGGCCGGCTACACCTTC
CASSPTGAGYTF
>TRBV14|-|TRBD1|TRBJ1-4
TGTGCCAGCAGCCAAGGGGACAGACGTAATGAAAAACTGTTTTTT
CASSQGDRRNEKLFF
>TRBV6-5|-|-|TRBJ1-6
TGTGCCGGGGGGGAAGCCGCCGACGTGGCCCTCCACTTT
CAGGEAADVALHF
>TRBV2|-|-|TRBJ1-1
TGTGCCAGCAGGCGGACAGAGTCGAACACTGAAGCTTTCTTT
CASRRTESNTEAFF
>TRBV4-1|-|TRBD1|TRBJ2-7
TGCGCCAGCAGCCAAGTCCTAGGGGGCGCGCCCTCCTACGAGCAGTACTTC
CASSQVLGGAPSYEQYF
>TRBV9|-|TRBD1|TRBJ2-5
TGTGCCAGCAGCGTAGGGGGACAGCTCCAAGAGACCCAGTACTTC
CASSVGGQLQETQYF
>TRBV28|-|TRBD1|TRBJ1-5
TGTGCCAGCAGTTTCGGACAGGGCGGTCGACAGCCCCAGCATTTT
CASSFGQGGRQPQHF
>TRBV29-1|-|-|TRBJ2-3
TGCAGCGTTGAAGGCGGGGTCGCAGATACGCAGTATTTT
CSVEGGVADTQYF
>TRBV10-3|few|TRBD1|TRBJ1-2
TGTGCCAGCCGGACAGGGAGACACAAACCGATGAGCTACACCTTC
CASRTGRHKPMSYTF
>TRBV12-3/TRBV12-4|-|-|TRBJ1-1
TGTGCCAGCAGTCCCAGTGGGGGAGTAGCTTTCTTT
CASSPSGGVAFF